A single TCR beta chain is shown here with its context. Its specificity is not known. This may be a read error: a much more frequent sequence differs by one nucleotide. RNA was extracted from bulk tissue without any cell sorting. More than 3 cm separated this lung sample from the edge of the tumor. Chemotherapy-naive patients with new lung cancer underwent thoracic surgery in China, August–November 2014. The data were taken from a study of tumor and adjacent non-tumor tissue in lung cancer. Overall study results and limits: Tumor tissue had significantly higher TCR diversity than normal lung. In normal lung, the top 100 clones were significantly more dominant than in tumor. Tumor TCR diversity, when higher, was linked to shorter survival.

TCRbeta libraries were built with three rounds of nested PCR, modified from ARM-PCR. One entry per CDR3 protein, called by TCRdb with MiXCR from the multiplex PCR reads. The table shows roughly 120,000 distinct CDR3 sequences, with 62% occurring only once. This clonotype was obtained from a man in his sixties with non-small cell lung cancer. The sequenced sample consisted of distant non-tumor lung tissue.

The CDR3 loop is CACTRLGETQYF. The CDR3 DNA reads as TGTGCCTGCACCAGATTGGGGGAGACCCAGTACTTC. V is TRBV7-9 and J is TRBJ2-5; D gene ambiguous. The CDR3 is made up of 12 amino acids. Trimming took off 11 bases at V and 5 bases at J, with 15 bases between the two ends. The germline V gene encodes CDR1 SEHNR and CDR2 FQNEAQ (reference sequence). Full variable domain (outside the CDR3, taken from reference TRBV7-9 and TRBJ2-5): DTGVSQNPRHKITKRGQNVTFRCDPISEHNRLYWYRQTLGQGPEFLTYFQNEAQLEKSRLLSDRFSAERPKGSFSTLEIQRTEQGDSAMYLCACTRLGETQYFGPGTRLLVL.